Following are 5 T cell receptor beta chains from one sample sequenced in a study of blood T cell repertoires in COVID-19. Some clones are missing from TCRdb's copy, which holds only in-frame ones; the method was immunoSEQ multiplex PCR. The sample lists about 270,000 clones, approximately 77% occurring once. The material sequenced was peripheral blood. The receptors stem from a woman between 18 and 29 years old with acute or convalescent COVID-19.

This clone showed up just a few times. The rearrangement joins TRBV30 to TRBJ1-4; D is perhaps TRBD1 (6 bases). V was pared by 4 bases and J by 10 bases, with 22 bases between. Germline V gene sequence: CDR1 GTSNPN, CDR2 SVGIG (reference sequence). This CDR3 comprises 15 residues. The CDR3 is CAWKLGGARLGKLFF. The CDR3 coding sequence is TGTGCCTGGAAGTTGGGGGGGGCGCGATTGGGAAAACTGTTTTTT.

The chain carries TRBV9 and TRBJ2-1; 7 nucleotides line up with TRBD2. This CDR3 spans 16 amino acids. Germline loops: CDR1 SGDLS, CDR2 YYNGEE. Unmatched junction bases numbered 6, after V lost 0 bases and J lost 3 bases. The CDR3: CASSVDGRRGYNEQFF. As DNA, the CDR3 is TGTGCCAGCAGCGTAGACGGGAGGCGGGGCTACAATGAGCAGTTCTTC.

Notes on this clone: Sequence at one end of the junction differs from germline and may be a read error. The rearrangement joins TRBV18 to TRBJ2-2, with 8 bases matching TRBD2. CDR1 KGHSH and CDR2 LQKENI come from the germline V gene. The CDR3 sequence is 15 residues long. The CDR3 region has the DNA TGTGCCAGCTCACTCGTTAGCGGGAACGCCGGGGAGCTGTTTTTT. Translation: CASSLVSGNAGELFF. The full variable domain, completed using reference TRBV18 and TRBJ2-2, is NAGVMQNPRHLVRRRGQEARLRCSPMKGHSHVYWYRQLPEEGLKFMVYLQKENIIDESGMPKERFSAEFPKEGPSILRIQQVVRGDSAAYFCASSLVSGNAGELFFGEGSRLTVL.

The chain uses TRBV18 and TRBJ1-6; 8 positions agree with TRBD1. From germline, CDR1 is KGHSH and CDR2 LQKENI. The CDR3 covers 15 residues. V lost 6 bases, J lost 10 bases, and 11 bases stayed unmatched. The CDR3 coding sequence is TGTGCCAGCTCGCCGATGACAGGGGACGGCTCACCCCTCCACTTT. This gives the protein CASSPMTGDGSPLHF.

The chain recombines TRBV29-1 with TRBJ2-2, with 10 nucleotides matching TRBD2. V lost 7 bases and J lost 6; bases outside the gene matches: 2. Germline CDR1 is SQVTM and CDR2 is ANQGSEA. The CDR3 contains 12 residues. The CDR3 loop reads CSGGLAAGELFF. The CDR3 DNA sequence: TGCAGCGGTGGACTAGCGGCCGGGGAGCTGTTTTTT.